This paragraph covers one TCR beta chain sequence. Germline CDR1 SGHVS, CDR2 FQNEAQ. With 8 bases removed from V and 3 bases from J, the gap between germline ends came to 14 bases. This CDR3 is 14 amino acids long. This specimen comes from a study of PD-1 blockade in classical Hodgkin lymphoma. Described time point: newly diagnosed, previously untreated cHL patient sample. Sequencing used immunoSEQ multiplex PCR; TCRdb keeps in-frame clones, though not all of them. The sample has some 70,000 clones, over 90% seen once. Sequenced material: peripheral blood mononuclear cells (PBMCs). The origin of this receptor is a human donor with classical Hodgkin lymphoma. This chain links TRBV7-8 with TRBJ1-5, with D hard to call. This chain's CDR3 is CASRLGSSNQPQHF. In DNA form, the CDR3 reads TGTGCCAGCCGACTAGGGTCTTCCAATCAGCCCCAGCATTTT.